This T cell receptor (beta chain) derives from a study of blood T cell repertoires in COVID-19. About the study: The origin of the acute and convalescent COVID-19 samples was the United States, Italy and Spain. PBMCs, B-cell-depleted T cells, or T cells provided the cDNA or gDNA that made up the material.

CDR1 LGHDT and CDR2 YNNKEL come from the germline V gene (reference sequence). The CDR3 runs to 14 residues. Trimming took 0 bases from V and 6 from J, leaving 11 bases between them. Authors' methods: Nucleated cell counts were estimated from reference gene primer amplification. Clones were read by immunoSEQ multiplex PCR, and TCRdb kept only the in-frame ones, dropping some. The V and J calls and clone size were taken over from that table, and D and trimming were inferred from the DNA. Of roughly 200,000 clones in the sample, roughly 90% were seen once. The sequencing input was peripheral blood. This clonotype was obtained from a woman in her thirties or forties who had recovered from COVID-19. The chain carries TRBV3-1 (or the pseudogene TRBV3-2) and TRBJ1-1; no definite D call. The DNA of the CDR3 is TGTGCCAGCAGCCAAGATCTTATGGCAGCTGAAGCTTTCTTT. Its translation is CASSQDLMAAEAFF.